The 28 T cell receptor beta chains below were found in one sample sequenced in a study of human T cells and chemical hapten exposure. Time point: patch test 1, 2 weeks after DPC sensitization. The sample's treatment: therapeutic diphenylcyclopropenone sensitization with weekly scalp DPC. TCRdb re-analysed the RACE reads in MiXCR, keeping a single row per CDR3 protein. The data show 40,000 to 60,000 distinct CDR3 sequences, with roughly 9.5% seen just once and roughly 4.4% held by the top ten. The sample consisted of whole blood, taken in connection with sensitization to the hapten diphenylcyclopropenone (DPC). These receptors all stem from a woman aged 45 to 65 with alopecia areata. Some clones in this sample may be carry-over from other donors' samples.

The V gene is TRBV13, the J gene TRBJ2-7; D gene ambiguous. The CDR3 contains 12 residues. Germline assignment: CDR1 PRHDT and CDR2 FYEKMQ (reference sequence). The V and J ends lost 5 bases and 7 bases respectively, with 12 bases between them. DNA for the CDR3: TGTGCCAGCAGCCAACACCCTGGAGAGCAGTACTTC. It translates to CASSQHPGEQYF.

V usage is TRBV6-2 or TRBV6-3 and J usage is TRBJ2-1; D remains unclear. V gave up 2 bases and J gave up 6 bases, with 8 bases separating them. There are 13 residues in the CDR3. The germline V gene encodes CDR1 MNHEY and CDR2 SVGEGT. Here the CDR3 reads CASSYGLSNEQFF. CDR3 DNA sequence: TGTGCCAGCAGTTACGGCCTTAGCAATGAGCAGTTCTTC.

Details on this clonotype: With a much larger clone just one base away, this may be a read error. This chain joins TRBV18 and TRBJ2-4; perhaps TRBD2 as D (5 bases). The DNA end favors TRBJ2-1, so the J call may be wrong. Germline V gene sequence: CDR1 KGHSH, CDR2 LQKENI. The CDR3 runs to 14 residues. The CDR3 nucleotides are TGTGCCAGCTCACCCGGTGCCGACTACGGCATTCAGTTCTTC. This gives the protein CASSPGADYGIQFF.

This clonotype was recorded at least ten times. The V call is TRBV27, the J call TRBJ2-7; no definite D call. V was cut by 5 bases and J by 1 base, with 12 bases left in between. The V gene's germline CDR1 is MNHEY and CDR2 SMNVEV (reference sequence). The CDR3 totals 14 residues. The CDR3 sequence: CASSPEIRSYEQYF. For the CDR3, the DNA is TGTGCCAGCAGTCCGGAAATTAGATCCTACGAGCAGTACTTC.

This clonotype is medium-sized. This chain connects TRBV4-3 to TRBJ1-2; no definite D call. This CDR3 region has 17 residues. Germline V gene lookup returns CDR1 LGHNA and CDR2 YSLEER. Trimming took 1 base from V and 0 from J, leaving 15 bases between them. The CDR3 here is CASSQGLFSGANYGYTF. CDR3 nucleotides: TGCGCCAGCAGCCAAGGCTTGTTCTCGGGAGCTAACTATGGCTACACCTTC.

The chain recombines TRBV6-6 with TRBJ2-7; 11 nucleotides align to TRBD1. The CDR3 loop spans 14 amino acids. Germline-derived CDR1 and CDR2 are MNHNY and SVGAGI (reference sequence). The V and J ends lost 6 bases and 6 bases, in that order; junction bases with no gene match: 7. The CDR3 DNA is TGTGCCAGCAGCCGAACCGGGACAGGGGGCGAGCAGTACTTC. Translated, it gives CASSRTGTGGEQYF.

This clonotype was seen ten or more times. CDR3 sequence reads: CASSQTGQSGLGEQYF. The CDR3 DNA reads as TGTGCCAGCAGCCAAACGGGACAGAGCGGACTGGGCGAGCAGTACTTC. The chain recombines TRBV3-1 with TRBJ2-7, with TRBD1 matching over 7 bases. The V gene end was trimmed by 2 bases and the J gene end by 6 bases; junction bases not matched to a gene: 13. This CDR3 comprises 16 residues. Germline CDR1 and CDR2: LGHDT and YNNKEL (reference sequence).

This clonotype was detected ten times or more. V and J are TRBV20-1 and TRBJ2-4; 10 bases fit TRBD1. The ends lost 5 bases at V and 1 base at J; junction bases unmatched: 11. The CDR3 contains 17 residues. Germline lookup yields CDR1 DFQATT and CDR2 SNEGSKA (reference sequence). Written as DNA, the CDR3 is TGCAGTGCTGGGGGACAGGGGAGAGTGCGGGCCAAAAACATTCAGTACTTC. Its translation: CSAGGQGRVRAKNIQYF.

This clonotype was found many times. V gene TRBV27 combines with J gene TRBJ2-6; the D is unclear. Germline CDR1 and CDR2: MNHEY and SMNVEV (reference sequence). The CDR3 is 16 amino acids. The germline V and J ends were trimmed by 3 bases and 2 bases, with 11 bases remaining between them. For the CDR3, the DNA is TGTGCCAGCAGTTTTGTAGCTCCGACTGGGGCCAACGTCCTGACTTTC. Its protein product is CASSFVAPTGANVLTF. Complete variable domain (other parts from reference TRBV27 and TRBJ2-6): EAQVTQNPRYLITVTGKKLTVTCSQNMNHEYMSWYRQDPGLGLRQIYYSMNVEVTDKGDVPEGYKVSRKEKRNFPLILESPSPNQTSLYFCASSFVAPTGANVLTFGAGSRLTVL.

In this sample, this clonotype turned up many times. This chain uses TRBV2 with TRBJ2-3; D could derive from TRBD1 or TRBD2 (6 bases each). Per the germline V gene, CDR1 is SNHLY and CDR2 is FYNNEI. Trimming took 1 base from V and 4 from J, leaving 12 bases between them. CDR3 length equals 15 residues. Here the CDR3 reads CASSEEGGGADTQYF. The DNA of the CDR3 is TGTGCCAGCAGTGAAGAGGGGGGAGGCGCAGATACGCAGTATTTT.

This clonotype was observed many times. V and J are TRBV7-8 and TRBJ1-2; the D gene is possibly TRBD1 (6 bases). Germline V gene sequence: CDR1 SGHVS, CDR2 FQNEAQ. Trimming removed 2 bases from V and 7 bases from J, with 14 bases in between. This CDR3 is built from 14 residues. CDR3 residues: CASSLNPGVFGYTF. For the CDR3, the DNA is TGTGCCAGCAGCTTAAACCCAGGGGTTTTTGGCTACACCTTC. Using reference TRBV7-8 and TRBJ1-2 for the parts outside the CDR3, the full variable domain is GAGVSQSPRYKVAKRGQDVALRCDPISGHVSLFWYQQALGQGPEFLTYFQNEAQLDKSGLPSDRFFAERPEGSVSTLKIQRTQQEDSAVYLCASSLNPGVFGYTFGSGTRLTVV.

This clonotype was recorded many times. The V call is TRBV6-2 or TRBV6-3, the J call TRBJ2-7; 7 bases fit TRBD1. V dropped 2 bases and J dropped 2; count of bases not matched to a gene: 18. In germline, CDR1 is MNHEY, CDR2 SVGEGT. The CDR3 sequence is 19 residues long. The CDR3 sequence is CASSYELGGLQDTAYEQYF. DNA for the CDR3: TGTGCCAGCAGTTACGAATTAGGGGGCCTGCAGGACACAGCCTACGAGCAGTACTTC.

Only one count was recorded for this clonotype. The chain carries TRBV29-1 and TRBJ1-1, with D possibly being TRBD1 (5 bases). Germline values: CDR1 SQVTM, CDR2 ANQGSEA. The CDR3 length is 14 residues. The CDR3 DNA sequence: TGCACCAACCAAGACAGTAAGATGAACACTGAAGCTTTCTTT. Translated, it gives CTNQDSKMNTEAFF.

This clonotype was picked up many times. The chain couples TRBV21-1 to TRBJ1-3. TRBV21-1 is deemed a pseudogene. The CDR3 is 14 amino acids. The CDR3 region is CASSKAIAGNTIYF. In nucleotides, the CDR3 is TGTGCCAGCAGCAAAGCGATCGCTGGAAACACCATATATTTT.

At least ten counts were recorded for this clonotype. The chain links TRBV5-4 to TRBJ2-3, with D perhaps matching TRBD1 or TRBD2 (5 bases each). This CDR3 contains 15 residues. V dropped 2 bases and J dropped 4 bases, with 14 bases sitting between them. The germline gives CDR1 SGHNT, CDR2 YYREEE (reference sequence). For the CDR3, the DNA is TGTGCCAGCAGCTTTGAAACGGGACGCGCAGATACGCAGTATTTT. Its protein product is CASSFETGRADTQYF. Looking up the rest from reference TRBV5-4 and TRBJ2-3 gives the full variable domain: ETGVTQSPTHLIKTRGQQVTLRCSSQSGHNTVSWYQQALGQGPQFIFQYYREEENGRGNFPPRFSGLQFPNYSSELNVNALELDDSALYLCASSFETGRADTQYFGPGTRLTVL.

This clonotype was picked up many times. This sequence joins TRBV5-6 and TRBJ2-5, with 11 bases identical to TRBD1. Germline loops: CDR1 SGHDT, CDR2 YYEEEE. V gave up 2 bases and J gave up 7 bases; unmatched junction bases: 4. This CDR3 has 14 amino acids. The CDR3 region is CASSLSGTGGTQYF. DNA of the CDR3: TGTGCCAGCAGCTTATCCGGGACAGGGGGGACCCAGTACTTC.

The chain uses TRBV28 and TRBJ1-2; unclear D gene. CDR3 length: 11 amino acids. Germline assignment: CDR1 MDHEN and CDR2 SYDVKM. Trimming removed 4 bases at V and 4 bases at J, with 4 bases between. The CDR3 DNA sequence: TGTGCCAGCAGTTCGTCCTATGGCTACACCTTC. This codes for CASSSSYGYTF.

This clonotype showed up many times. The chain joins TRBV11-2 to TRBJ2-3; 10 nucleotides agree with TRBD2. Germline V lookup: CDR1 SGHAT, CDR2 FQNNGV. This CDR3 is built from 15 residues. V gave up 4 bases and J gave up 5 bases; unmatched junction bases: 6. DNA of the CDR3: TGTGCCAGCAGCTCGCTAGCGGGAGTCGAAGATACGCAGTATTTT. Translation gives CASSSLAGVEDTQYF.

This clonotype was found many times. This chain links TRBV12-3 or TRBV12-4 with TRBJ1-1; no definite D call. V gave up 6 bases and J gave up 6 bases, with 11 bases separating them. The CDR3 sequence is 12 residues long. CDR3 nucleotide sequence: TGTGCCAGCAGCCCACTGGGCGCTGAAGCTTTCTTT. It encodes CASSPLGAEAFF.

The sample holds many counts of this clonotype. The chain couples TRBV9 to TRBJ2-7, with D hard to call. CDR3 length: 13 amino acids. V lost 4 bases, J lost 2 bases, and 10 bases lay in between. Germline V lookup: CDR1 SGDLS, CDR2 YYNGEE. CDR3 DNA: TGTGCCAGCAGCCACGATGGGGCCTACGAGCAGTACTTC. Translated: CASSHDGAYEQYF.

The chain combines TRBV29-1 with TRBJ2-2; a weak D match, TRBD1 (6 bases). Germline CDR1 is SQVTM and CDR2 is ANQGSEA. The CDR3 is 13 amino acids. V lost 7 bases, J lost 2 bases, and 11 bases lay in between. CDR3 region: CSGVGTNTGELFF. The CDR3 DNA is TGCAGCGGGGTTGGGACAAACACCGGGGAGCTGTTTTTT.

This clonotype came up many times. The chain combines TRBV7-2 with TRBJ1-1; D not resolved. Trimming took 5 bases from V and 11 from J, leaving 18 bases between them. The CDR3 extends over 13 amino acids. CDR1 is SGHTA, CDR2 FQGNSA, per germline. The CDR3 DNA follows: TGTGCCAGCAGCCCTTCCTCTCCCCCCAACGCTTTCTTT. Protein product: CASSPSSPPNAFF.

The rearrangement joins TRBV15 to TRBJ2-1, with D possibly TRBD2 on 5 matching bases. CDR1 and CDR2 from the germline V gene are LNHNV and YYDKDF (reference sequence). CDR3 length: 13 residues. Deletions cut 5 bases from V and 10 bases from J, with 15 bases between. CDR3 DNA: TGTGCCACCAGCCCCGGTCCTGGCGGGGAGCAGTTCTTC. It is translated as CATSPGPGGEQFF.

The gene calls are TRBV4-1 and TRBJ1-5; no reliable D call. Trimming stripped 7 bases from V and 4 bases from J, with 20 bases between. CDR3 length equals 16 residues. The germline gives CDR1 MGHRA, CDR2 YSYEKL. Written as DNA, the CDR3 is TGCGCCAGCACTAGTGCGGTAGGCGACCAAAATCAGCCCCAGCATTTT. As protein: CASTSAVGDQNQPQHF.

At least ten counts were recorded for this clonotype. The chain carries TRBV6-5 and TRBJ2-1; either TRBD1 or TRBD2 may supply D (5 bases each). Deletions cut 4 bases from V and 11 bases from J, with 12 bases between. CDR1 and CDR2 from the germline V gene are MNHEY and SVGAGI. The CDR3 sequence is 12 residues long. Written as DNA, the CDR3 is TGTGCCAGCAGTTCTCCGGGACCTAAGCAGTTCTTC. This sequence encodes CASSSPGPKQFF.

To note about this clonotype: A read error may account for a junction end that differs from germline. The rearrangement uses TRBV3-1 and TRBJ1-6; TRBD1 agrees at 11 bases. CDR1 is LGHDT, CDR2 YNNKEL, per germline (reference sequence). This CDR3 has 17 residues. The CDR3, as DNA: TGTGCCAGCAGCGGCAGGACAGGGGGCTCCTGTAATTCACCCCTCCACTTT. It yields the protein CASSGRTGGSCNSPLHF.

The V gene is TRBV9, the J gene TRBJ2-1, with 8 positions matching TRBD1. The CDR3 contains 15 residues. From germline, CDR1 is SGDLS and CDR2 YYNGEE. The V and J ends lost 4 bases and 12 bases, in that order; junction bases with no gene match: 15. CDR3 DNA sequence: TGTGCCAGCAGCATCCAGGGGGCGGGTATCGGTGGGCAGTTCTTC. It is translated as CASSIQGAGIGGQFF.

This clonotype has ten or more counts. The V and J genes are TRBV29-1 and TRBJ2-2, with D possibly TRBD1 on 6 matching bases. CDR3 size: 14 residues. The germline CDR1 and CDR2 sequences are SQVTM and ANQGSEA. Trimming took off 3 bases at V and 2 bases at J, with 10 bases between the two ends. This chain's CDR3 is CSVEGRGNTGELFF. The CDR3 DNA is TGCAGCGTTGAGGGCAGGGGTAACACCGGGGAGCTGTTTTTT.